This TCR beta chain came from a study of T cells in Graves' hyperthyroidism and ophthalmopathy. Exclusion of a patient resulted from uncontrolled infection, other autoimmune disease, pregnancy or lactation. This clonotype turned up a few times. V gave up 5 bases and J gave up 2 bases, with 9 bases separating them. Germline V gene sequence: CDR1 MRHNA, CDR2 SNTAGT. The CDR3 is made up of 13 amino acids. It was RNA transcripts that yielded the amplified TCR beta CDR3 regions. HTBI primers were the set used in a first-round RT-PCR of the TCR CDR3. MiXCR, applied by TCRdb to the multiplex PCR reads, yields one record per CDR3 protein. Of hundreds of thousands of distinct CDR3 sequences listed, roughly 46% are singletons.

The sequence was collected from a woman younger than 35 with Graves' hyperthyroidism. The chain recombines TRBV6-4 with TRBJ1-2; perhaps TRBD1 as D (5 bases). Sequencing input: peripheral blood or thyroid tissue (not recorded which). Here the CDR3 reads CASSPPGNYGYTF. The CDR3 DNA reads TGTGCCAGCAGTCCTCCAGGGAACTATGGCTACACCTTC.